This T cell receptor (beta chain) was obtained from a study of response to subunit inactivated influenza vaccine. TCRdb passed the RT-PCR reads through MiXCR, listing each CDR3 protein once. This sample has about 500,000 distinct CDR3 sequences, with approximately 15% found just once. The CDR3 length is 13 residues. Germline values: CDR1 SGHRS, CDR2 YFSETQ. V was shortened by 4 bases and J by 7 bases, with 14 bases between the two germline ends. General observations from the study: Each seasonal flu vaccination may recruit only limited new T cells, authors suggested.

With respect to this clonotype: Its antigen is not identified.

The TCR was taken from a man between 50 and 70 years old who received an inactivated influenza vaccine. The genes are TRBV5-1 and TRBJ1-1, with D possibly TRBD1 on 5 matching bases. The specimen was CD4+ T cells sorted from PBMCs, collected less than 30 months after vaccination. CDR3 protein: CASSGRDQNEAFF. In DNA form, the CDR3 reads TGCGCCAGCAGCGGCCGGGACCAAAATGAAGCTTTCTTT.